Below, 5 T cell receptor beta chains from the same sample are listed, as sequenced in a study of regulatory T cells in long-lasting Graves disease. Regarding time point: newly diagnosed GD, antithyroid drugs for less than 3 months. Extracted RNA from PBMCs served as the source of the TCR library. Sequencing libraries for TCR beta were prepared with iRepertoire HTBI primers and Arm-PCR of CDR3 regions. TCRdb independently ran MiXCR on the multiplex PCR reads; one entry per CDR3 protein. The table lists just over 600,000 distinct CDR3 sequences, approximately 15% of them singletons. The data also belong to a second study, concerning T cells in Graves' hyperthyroidism and ophthalmopathy.

This material consisted of peripheral blood mononuclear cells (PBMCs), taken at new diagnosis, from a patient treated with antithyroid drugs. These receptors were obtained from a woman younger than 45 with Graves disease.

This clonotype occurred a few times. The chain carries TRBV6-1 and TRBJ1-6; tentatively, D is TRBD1 (6 bases). Germline-derived CDR1 and CDR2 are MNHNS and SASEGT. The CDR3 is made up of 16 amino acids. Trimming removed 4 bases from V and 0 bases from J, with 10 bases in between. The CDR3 bases are TGTGCCAGCAGTGTGGAGGACAGCTCCTATAATTCACCCCTCCACTTT. It codes for CASSVEDSSYNSPLHF.

The rearrangement joins TRBV20-1 to TRBJ1-5; D is unresolved. V was trimmed by 1 base and J by 2 bases, leaving 9 bases between them. The CDR3 spans 14 residues. Germline V gene data show CDR1 as DFQATT and CDR2 as SNEGSKA (reference sequence). The CDR3 DNA sequence: TGCAGTGCTAGAGCCCCCTCGGGCAATCAGCCCCAGCATTTT. Amino acid sequence: CSARAPSGNQPQHF.

This chain connects TRBV30 to TRBJ2-1; 11 bases agree with TRBD2. V lost 2 bases, J lost 4 bases, and 1 base stayed unmatched. CDR3 length: 14 residues. Germline-derived CDR1 and CDR2 are GTSNPN and SVGIG (reference sequence). The CDR3 DNA reads TGTGCCTGGAGTTTAGCGGGAGGGTACAATGAGCAGTTCTTC. Translation gives CAWSLAGGYNEQFF.

This clonotype was counted at least ten times. This chain joins TRBV5-1 and TRBJ1-1; D not certain. V was pared by 2 bases and J by 1 base, with 9 bases between. The CDR3 has 14 residues. Looked up from germline, CDR1 is SGHRS and CDR2 is YFSETQ. Here the CDR3 reads CASSLGLPNTEAFF. The CDR3 region has the DNA TGCGCCAGCAGCTTAGGACTGCCGAACACTGAAGCTTTCTTT.

This clonotype was recorded many times. The genes are TRBV7-2 and TRBJ2-5; possibly TRBD1 for D (6 bases). This CDR3 has 14 amino acids. The V end was cut by 4 bases, the J end by 5 bases, with 14 bases between. Germline CDR1 is SGHTA and CDR2 is FQGNSA. The CDR3 protein is CASSSDRRMETQYF. The CDR3 coding sequence is TGTGCCAGCAGCTCCGACAGGCGGATGGAGACCCAGTACTTC. Drawing the rest from reference TRBV7-2 and TRBJ2-5, the complete variable domain is GAGVSQSPSNKVTEKGKDVELRCDPISGHTALYWYRQSLGQGLEFLIYFQGNSAPDKSGLPSDRFSAERTGGSVSTLTIQRTQQEDSAVYLCASSSDRRMETQYFGPGTRLLVL.